This T cell receptor beta chain was obtained from a study of monozygotic twins with inflammatory bowel disease. This CDR3 region has 16 residues. Per germline, CDR1 SGHKS and CDR2 YYEKEE (reference sequence). Reprocessing the 5' RACE reads, TCRdb reports a single entry for every CDR3 protein and omits DNA. In all, the sample yields 200,000 to 250,000 distinct CDR3 sequences. This chain connects TRBV5-5 to TRBJ1-5; without DNA, the TCRdb call of TRBD1 cannot be checked. This TCR derives from a human donor with ulcerative colitis or Crohn's disease, or a healthy co-twin of an affected twin (not recorded which). Sequenced input: blood. The CDR3 is CASSARDSRLNQPQHF.